This T cell receptor beta chain derives from a study of beta chain features in type 1 diabetes. Findings of the study overall: In every one of the four CD4+ subsets, TCRB CDR3s were moderately but significantly shorter in Type 1 diabetes patients.

Germline V gene lookup returns CDR1 SQVTM and CDR2 ANQGSEA. The CDR3 runs to 13 residues. V trimming: 8 bases; J trimming: 1 base; junction bases outside the gene matches: 5. Isolated RNA was reverse transcribed in full, so expressed TCRB transcripts were sequenced. The table came from immunoSEQ multiplex PCR; TCRdb's copy has only in-frame clones and leaves some out. The table lists 630,000 or so clones, 11% to 15% of them singletons. This clone showed up just a few times. The target antigen is unknown. It was via CD45RO/CCR7/CD25/CD127/CD95/CD27 that CD4+ naive, central memory, regulatory and stem cell-like memory cells were sorted.

Sequencing was done on a sample of naive CD4+ T cells from blood. This rearrangement joins TRBV29-1 to TRBJ2-5; the match to TRBD2 covers 9 bases. The TCR was taken from a man younger than 35 with type 1 diabetes. In nucleotides, the CDR3 is TGCAGCTTTACGACTAGCGGCCAAGAGACCCAGTACTTC. Protein product: CSFTTSGQETQYF.